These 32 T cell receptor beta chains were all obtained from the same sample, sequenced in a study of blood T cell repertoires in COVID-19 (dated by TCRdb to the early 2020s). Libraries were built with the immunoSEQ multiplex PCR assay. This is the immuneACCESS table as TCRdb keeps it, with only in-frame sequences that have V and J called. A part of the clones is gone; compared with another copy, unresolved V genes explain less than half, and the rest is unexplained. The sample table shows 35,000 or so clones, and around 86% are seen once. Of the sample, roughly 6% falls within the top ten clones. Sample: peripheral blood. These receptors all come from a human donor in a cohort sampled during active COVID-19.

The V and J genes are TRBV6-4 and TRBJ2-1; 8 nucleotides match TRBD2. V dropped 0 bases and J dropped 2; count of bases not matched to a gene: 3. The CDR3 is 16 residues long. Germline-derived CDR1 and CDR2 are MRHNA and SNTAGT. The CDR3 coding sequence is TGTGCCAGCAGTGACTCGGGGCGGGGGGCCTACAATGAGCAGTTCTTC. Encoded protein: CASSDSGRGAYNEQFF.

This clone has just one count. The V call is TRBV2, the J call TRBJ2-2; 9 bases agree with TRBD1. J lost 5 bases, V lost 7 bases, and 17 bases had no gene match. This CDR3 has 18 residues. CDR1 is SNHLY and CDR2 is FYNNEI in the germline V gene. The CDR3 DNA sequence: TGTGCCAGCACACGAAGAAATCTCCGACAGGGGGAAACCGGGGAGCTGTTTTTT. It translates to CASTRRNLRQGETGELFF.

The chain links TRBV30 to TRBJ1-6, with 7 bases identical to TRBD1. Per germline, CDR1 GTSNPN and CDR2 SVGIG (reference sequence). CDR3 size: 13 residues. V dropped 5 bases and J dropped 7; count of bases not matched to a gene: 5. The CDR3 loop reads CAWSTGRNSPLHF. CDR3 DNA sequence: TGTGCCTGGTCGACAGGGCGGAATTCACCCCTCCACTTT.

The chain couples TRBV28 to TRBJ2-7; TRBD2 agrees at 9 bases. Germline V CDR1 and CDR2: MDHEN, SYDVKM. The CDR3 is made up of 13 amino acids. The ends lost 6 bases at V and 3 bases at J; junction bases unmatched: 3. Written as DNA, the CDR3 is TGTGCCAGCAGGGTAGCGGGGGTCTACGAGCAGTACTTC. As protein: CASRVAGVYEQYF.

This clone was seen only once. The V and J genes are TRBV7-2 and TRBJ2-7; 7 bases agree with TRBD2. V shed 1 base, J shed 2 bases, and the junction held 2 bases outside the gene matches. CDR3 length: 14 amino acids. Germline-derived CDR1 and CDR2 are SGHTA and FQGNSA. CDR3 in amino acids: CASSLGGSTYEQYF. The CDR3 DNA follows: TGTGCCAGCAGCTTAGGCGGGAGCACCTACGAGCAGTACTTC.

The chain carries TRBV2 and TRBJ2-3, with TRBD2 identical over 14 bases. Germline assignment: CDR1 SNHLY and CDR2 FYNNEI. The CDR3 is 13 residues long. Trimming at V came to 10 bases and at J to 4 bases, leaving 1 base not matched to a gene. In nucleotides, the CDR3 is TGTGCCACGGGACTAGCGGGGGCAGATACGCAGTATTTT. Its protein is CATGLAGADTQYF.

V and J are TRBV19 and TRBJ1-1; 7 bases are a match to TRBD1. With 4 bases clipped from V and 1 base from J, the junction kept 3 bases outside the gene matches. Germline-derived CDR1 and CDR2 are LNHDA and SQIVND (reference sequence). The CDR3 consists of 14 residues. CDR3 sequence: CASSTRDRNTEAFF. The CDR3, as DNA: TGTGCCAGTAGTACTCGGGACAGGAACACTGAAGCTTTCTTT. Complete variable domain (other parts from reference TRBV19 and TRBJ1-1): DGGITQSPKYLFRKEGQNVTLSCEQNLNHDAMYWYRQDPGQGLRLIYYSQIVNDFQKGDIAEGYSVSREKKESFPLTVTSAQKNPTAFYLCASSTRDRNTEAFFGQGTRLTVV.

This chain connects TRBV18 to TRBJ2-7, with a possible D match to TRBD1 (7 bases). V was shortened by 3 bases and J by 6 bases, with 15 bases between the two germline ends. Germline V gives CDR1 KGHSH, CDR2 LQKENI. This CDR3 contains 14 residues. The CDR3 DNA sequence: TGTGCCAGCTCACCGGGGCGACAGGGAGGCGAGCAGTACTTC. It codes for CASSPGRQGGEQYF. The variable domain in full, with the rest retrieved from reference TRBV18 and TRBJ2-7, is NAGVMQNPRHLVRRRGQEARLRCSPMKGHSHVYWYRQLPEEGLKFMVYLQKENIIDESGMPKERFSAEFPKEGPSILRIQQVVRGDSAAYFCASSPGRQGGEQYFGPGTRLTVT.

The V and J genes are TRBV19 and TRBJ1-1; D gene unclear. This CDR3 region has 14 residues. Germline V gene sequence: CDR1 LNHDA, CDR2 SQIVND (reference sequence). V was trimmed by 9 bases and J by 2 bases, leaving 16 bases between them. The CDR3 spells CASAKRRVNTEAFF. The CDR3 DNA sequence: TGTGCCAGCGCTAAGCGACGGGTAAACACTGAAGCTTTCTTT.

The CDR3 protein is CAIERAGVIYEQYF. The CDR3 nucleotides are TGTGCCATTGAGAGGGCGGGGGTGATCTACGAGCAGTACTTC. This chain uses TRBV6-4 with TRBJ2-7, with 7 nucleotides matching TRBD2. CDR3 size: 14 residues. The germline V gene encodes CDR1 MRHNA and CDR2 SNTAGT. V was pared by 10 bases and J by 3 bases, with 12 bases of the junction left unmatched.

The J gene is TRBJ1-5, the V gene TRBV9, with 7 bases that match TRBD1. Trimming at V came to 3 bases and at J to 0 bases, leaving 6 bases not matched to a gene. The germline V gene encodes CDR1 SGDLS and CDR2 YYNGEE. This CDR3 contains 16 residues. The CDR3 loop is CASSGTQGNSNQPQHF. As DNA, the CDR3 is TGTGCCAGCAGCGGAACACAGGGGAATAGCAATCAGCCCCAGCATTTT.

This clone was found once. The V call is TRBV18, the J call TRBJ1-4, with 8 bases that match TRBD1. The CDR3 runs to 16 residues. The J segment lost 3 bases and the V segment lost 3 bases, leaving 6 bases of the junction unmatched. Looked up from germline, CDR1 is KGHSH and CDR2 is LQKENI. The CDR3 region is CASSPDRANANEKLFF. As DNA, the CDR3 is TGTGCCAGCTCACCGGACAGGGCCAACGCTAATGAAAAACTGTTTTTT.

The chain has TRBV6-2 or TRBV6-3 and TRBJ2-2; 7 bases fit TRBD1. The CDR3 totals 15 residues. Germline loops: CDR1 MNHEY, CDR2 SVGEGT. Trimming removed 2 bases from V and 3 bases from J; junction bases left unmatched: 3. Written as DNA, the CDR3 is TGTGCCAGCAGTTACACAGGGGCGGACACCGGGGAGCTGTTTTTT. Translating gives CASSYTGADTGELFF.

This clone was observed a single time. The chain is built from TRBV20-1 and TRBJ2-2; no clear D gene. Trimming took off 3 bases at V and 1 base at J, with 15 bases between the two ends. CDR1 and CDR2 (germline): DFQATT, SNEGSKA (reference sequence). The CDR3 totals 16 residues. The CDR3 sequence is CSASPPLRKNTGELFF. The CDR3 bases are TGCAGTGCTAGTCCACCTTTGCGTAAGAACACCGGGGAGCTGTTTTTT.

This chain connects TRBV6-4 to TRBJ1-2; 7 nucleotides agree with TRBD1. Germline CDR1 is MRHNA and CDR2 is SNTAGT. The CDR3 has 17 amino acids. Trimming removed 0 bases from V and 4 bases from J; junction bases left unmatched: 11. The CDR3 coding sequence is TGTGCCAGCAGTGACTCGAGTATAGGGGGCGGTTTCTATGGCTACACCTTC. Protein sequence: CASSDSSIGGGFYGYTF.

CDR3 in DNA: TGCGCCAGCAGCTTAGCGGCCGGACCGGTGAACACTGAAGCTTTCTTT. The encoded protein is CASSLAAGPVNTEAFF. The V call is TRBV5-1, the J call TRBJ1-1; no firm D call. Germline CDR1 is SGHRS and CDR2 is YFSETQ. V was cut by 2 bases and J by 0 bases, with 14 bases left in between. This CDR3 is 16 amino acids long.

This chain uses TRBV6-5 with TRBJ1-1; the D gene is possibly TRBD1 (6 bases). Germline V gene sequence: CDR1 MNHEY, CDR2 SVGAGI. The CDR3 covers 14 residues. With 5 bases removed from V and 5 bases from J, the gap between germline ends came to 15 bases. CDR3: CASSRPQGHTEAFF. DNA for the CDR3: TGTGCCAGCAGTCGCCCCCAGGGGCATACTGAAGCTTTCTTT.

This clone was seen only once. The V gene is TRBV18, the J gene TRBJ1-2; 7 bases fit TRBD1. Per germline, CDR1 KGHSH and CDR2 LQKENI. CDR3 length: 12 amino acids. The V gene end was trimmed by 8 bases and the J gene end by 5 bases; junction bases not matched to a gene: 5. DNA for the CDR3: TGTGCCAGCGGGAACAGGGGTTATGGCTACACCTTC. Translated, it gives CASGNRGYGYTF.

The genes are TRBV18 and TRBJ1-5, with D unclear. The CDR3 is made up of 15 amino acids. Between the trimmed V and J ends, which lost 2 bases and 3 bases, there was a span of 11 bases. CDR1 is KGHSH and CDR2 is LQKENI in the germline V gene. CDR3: CASSPGSEINQPQHF. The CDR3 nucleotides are TGTGCCAGCTCACCAGGGTCGGAGATCAATCAGCCCCAGCATTTT. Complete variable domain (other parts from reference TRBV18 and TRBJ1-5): NAGVMQNPRHLVRRRGQEARLRCSPMKGHSHVYWYRQLPEEGLKFMVYLQKENIIDESGMPKERFSAEFPKEGPSILRIQQVVRGDSAAYFCASSPGSEINQPQHFGDGTRLSIL.

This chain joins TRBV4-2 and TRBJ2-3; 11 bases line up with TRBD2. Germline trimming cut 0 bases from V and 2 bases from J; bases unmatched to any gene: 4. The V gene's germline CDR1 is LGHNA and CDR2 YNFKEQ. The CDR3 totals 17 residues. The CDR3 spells CASSQDLAGGPTDTQYF. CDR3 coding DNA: TGTGCCAGCAGCCAAGATTTAGCGGGGGGGCCCACAGATACGCAGTATTTT.

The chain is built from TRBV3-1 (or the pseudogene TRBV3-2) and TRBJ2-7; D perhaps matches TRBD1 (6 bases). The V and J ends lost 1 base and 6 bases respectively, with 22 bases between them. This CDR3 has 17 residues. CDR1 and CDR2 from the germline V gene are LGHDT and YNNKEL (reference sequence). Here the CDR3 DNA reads TGTGCCAGCAGCCAAGGTAACTTCTTACAGGGATCGCGCGAGCAGTACTTC. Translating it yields CASSQGNFLQGSREQYF.

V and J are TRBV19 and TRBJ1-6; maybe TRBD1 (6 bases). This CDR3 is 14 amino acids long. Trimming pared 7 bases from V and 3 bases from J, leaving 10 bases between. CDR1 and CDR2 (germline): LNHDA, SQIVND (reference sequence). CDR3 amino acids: CASTEGGYNSPLHF. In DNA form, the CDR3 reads TGTGCCAGTACCGAAGGGGGCTATAATTCACCCCTCCACTTT.

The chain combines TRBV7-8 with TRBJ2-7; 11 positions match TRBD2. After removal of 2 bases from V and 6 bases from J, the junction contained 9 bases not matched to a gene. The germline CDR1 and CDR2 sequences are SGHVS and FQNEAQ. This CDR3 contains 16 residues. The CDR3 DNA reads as TGTGCCAGCAGCTTATCGACTAGCGGGGAGTATAGCGAGCAGTACTTC. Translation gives CASSLSTSGEYSEQYF.

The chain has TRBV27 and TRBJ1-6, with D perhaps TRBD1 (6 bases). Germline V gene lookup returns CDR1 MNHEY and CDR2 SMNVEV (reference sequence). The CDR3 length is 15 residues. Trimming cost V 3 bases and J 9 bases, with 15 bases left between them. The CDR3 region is CASSFPPSTGSPLHF. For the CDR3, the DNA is TGTGCCAGCAGTTTTCCCCCCTCGACAGGTTCACCCCTCCACTTT.

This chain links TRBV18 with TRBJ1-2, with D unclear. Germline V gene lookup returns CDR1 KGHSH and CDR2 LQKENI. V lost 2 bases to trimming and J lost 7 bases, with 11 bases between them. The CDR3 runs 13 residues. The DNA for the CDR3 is TGTGCCAGCTCACCAAGGCAGGCGGGTGGCTACACCTTC. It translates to CASSPRQAGGYTF.

This CDR3 is CAWSGKGGASNEKLFF. CDR3 sequence (DNA): TGTGCCTGGAGTGGAAAAGGGGGGGCGTCTAATGAAAAACTGTTTTTT. This chain connects TRBV30 to TRBJ1-4; TRBD1 might be the D (6 bases). The CDR3 extends over 16 amino acids. V was trimmed by 1 base and J by 3 bases, leaving 15 bases between them. Germline values: CDR1 GTSNPN, CDR2 SVGIG (reference sequence). The variable domain in full, completed from reference TRBV30 and TRBJ1-4, reads SQTIHQWPATLVQPVGSPLSLECTVEGTSNPNLYWYRQAAGRGLQLLFYSVGIGQISSEVPQNLSASRPQDRQFILSSKKLLLSDSGFYLCAWSGKGGASNEKLFFGSGTQLSVL.

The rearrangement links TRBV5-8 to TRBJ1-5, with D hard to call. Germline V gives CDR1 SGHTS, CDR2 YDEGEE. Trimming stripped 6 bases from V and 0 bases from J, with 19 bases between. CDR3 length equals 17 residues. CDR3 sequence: CASTPVSGSYSNQPQHF. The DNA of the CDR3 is TGTGCCAGCACCCCCGTTTCGGGGAGTTATAGCAATCAGCCCCAGCATTTT.

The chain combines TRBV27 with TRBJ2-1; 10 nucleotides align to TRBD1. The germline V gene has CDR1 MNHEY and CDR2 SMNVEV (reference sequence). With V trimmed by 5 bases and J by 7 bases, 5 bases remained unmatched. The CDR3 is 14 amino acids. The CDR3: CASSPGQGMNEQFF. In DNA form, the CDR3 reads TGTGCCAGCAGTCCGGGACAGGGGATGAATGAGCAGTTCTTC.

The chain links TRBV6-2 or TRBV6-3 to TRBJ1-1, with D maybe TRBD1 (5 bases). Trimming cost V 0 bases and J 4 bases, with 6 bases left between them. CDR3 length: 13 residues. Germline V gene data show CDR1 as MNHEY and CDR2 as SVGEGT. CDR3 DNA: TGTGCCAGCAGTTACTCCGGGGGCACTGAAGCTTTCTTT. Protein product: CASSYSGGTEAFF.

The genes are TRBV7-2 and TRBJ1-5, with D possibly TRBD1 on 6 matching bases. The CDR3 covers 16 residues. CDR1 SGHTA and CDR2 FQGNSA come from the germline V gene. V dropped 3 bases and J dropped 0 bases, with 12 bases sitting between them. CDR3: CASSFTGPYSNQPQHF. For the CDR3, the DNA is TGTGCCAGCAGCTTCACAGGGCCTTATAGCAATCAGCCCCAGCATTTT. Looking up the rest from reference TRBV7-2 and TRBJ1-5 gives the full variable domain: GAGVSQSPSNKVTEKGKDVELRCDPISGHTALYWYRQSLGQGLEFLIYFQGNSAPDKSGLPSDRFSAERTGGSVSTLTIQRTQQEDSAVYLCASSFTGPYSNQPQHFGDGTRLSIL.

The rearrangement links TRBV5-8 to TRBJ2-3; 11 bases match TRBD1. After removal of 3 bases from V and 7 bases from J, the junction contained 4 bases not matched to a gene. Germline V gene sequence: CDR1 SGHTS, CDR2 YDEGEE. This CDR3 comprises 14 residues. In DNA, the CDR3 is TGTGCCAGCAGCTCAGGACAGGGGGCGAATACGCAGTATTTT. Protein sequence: CASSSGQGANTQYF.

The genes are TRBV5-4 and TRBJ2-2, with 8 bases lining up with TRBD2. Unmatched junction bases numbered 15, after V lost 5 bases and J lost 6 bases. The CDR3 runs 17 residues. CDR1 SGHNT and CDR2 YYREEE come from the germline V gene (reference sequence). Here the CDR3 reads CASSQTPRGGGSGELFF. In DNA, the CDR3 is TGTGCCAGCAGTCAGACTCCTCGGGGGGGAGGGTCCGGGGAGCTGTTTTTT.